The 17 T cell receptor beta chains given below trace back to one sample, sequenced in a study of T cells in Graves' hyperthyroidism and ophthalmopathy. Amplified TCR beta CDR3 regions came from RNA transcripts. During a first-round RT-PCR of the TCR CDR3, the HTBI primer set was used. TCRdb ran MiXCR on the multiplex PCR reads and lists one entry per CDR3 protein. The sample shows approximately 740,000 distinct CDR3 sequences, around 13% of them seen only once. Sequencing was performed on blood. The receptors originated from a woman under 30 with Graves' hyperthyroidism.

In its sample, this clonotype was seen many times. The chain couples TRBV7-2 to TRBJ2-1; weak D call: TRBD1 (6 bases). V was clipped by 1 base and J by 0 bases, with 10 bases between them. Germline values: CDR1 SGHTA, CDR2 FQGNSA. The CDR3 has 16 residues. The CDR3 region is CASSLVGGNSYNEQFF. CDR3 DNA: TGTGCCAGCAGCTTAGTAGGGGGTAACTCCTACAATGAGCAGTTCTTC.

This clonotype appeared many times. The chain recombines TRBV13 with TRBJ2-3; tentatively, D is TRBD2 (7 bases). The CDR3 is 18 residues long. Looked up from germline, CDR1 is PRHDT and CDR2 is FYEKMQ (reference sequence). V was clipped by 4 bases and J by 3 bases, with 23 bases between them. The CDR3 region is CASSSPLVGGLLTDTQYF. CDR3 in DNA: TGTGCCAGCAGCTCCCCTCTAGTAGGGGGACTACTAACAGATACGCAGTATTTT.

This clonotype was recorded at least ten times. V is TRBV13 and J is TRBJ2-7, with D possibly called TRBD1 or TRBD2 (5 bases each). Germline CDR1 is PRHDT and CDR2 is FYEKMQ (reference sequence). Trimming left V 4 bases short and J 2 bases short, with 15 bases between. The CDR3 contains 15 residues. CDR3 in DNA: TGTGCCAGCAGCTCGCACCGGGACGATCCCTACGAGCAGTACTTC. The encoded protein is CASSSHRDDPYEQYF.

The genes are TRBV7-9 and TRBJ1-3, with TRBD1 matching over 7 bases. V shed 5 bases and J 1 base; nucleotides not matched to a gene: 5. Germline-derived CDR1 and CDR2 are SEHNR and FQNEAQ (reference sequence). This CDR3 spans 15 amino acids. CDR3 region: CASSTGTVSGNTIYF. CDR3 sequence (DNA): TGTGCCAGCAGCACCGGGACAGTTTCTGGAAACACCATATATTTT.

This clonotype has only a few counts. This chain's CDR3 is CASSHRELYEQYF. The CDR3 DNA is TGTGCCAGCAGTCACCGGGAATTATACGAGCAGTACTTC. V is TRBV7-9 and J is TRBJ2-7, with TRBD2 as a possible D gene (5 bases). The V gene lost 6 bases and the J gene lost 4 bases, with 13 bases spanning the gap. The germline V gene has CDR1 SEHNR and CDR2 FQNEAQ (reference sequence). The CDR3 runs to 13 residues.

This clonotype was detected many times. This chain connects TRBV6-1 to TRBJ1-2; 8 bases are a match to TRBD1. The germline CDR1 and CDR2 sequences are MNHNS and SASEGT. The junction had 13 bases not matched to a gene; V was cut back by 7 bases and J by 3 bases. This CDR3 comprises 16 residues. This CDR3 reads CASKRQGFSSDYGYTF. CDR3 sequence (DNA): TGTGCCAGCAAGAGACAGGGGTTTAGCTCCGACTATGGCTACACCTTC.

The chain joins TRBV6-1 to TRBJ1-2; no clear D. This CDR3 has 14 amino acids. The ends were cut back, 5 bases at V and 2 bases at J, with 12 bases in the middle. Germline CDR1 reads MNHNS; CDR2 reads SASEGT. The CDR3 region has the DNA TGTGCCAGCAGTTCAGTAAGAACAAACTATGGCTACACCTTC. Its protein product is CASSSVRTNYGYTF.

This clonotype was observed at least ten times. In nucleotides, the CDR3 is TGTGCCAGCAGCTCTACTGGACTAGCTGGAGATACGCAGTATTTT. It translates to CASSSTGLAGDTQYF. V is TRBV7-2 and J is TRBJ2-3; TRBD2 agrees at 8 bases. Looked up from germline, CDR1 is SGHTA and CDR2 is FQGNSA. The trim removed 4 bases at V and 5 bases at J, leaving 8 bases unmatched. The CDR3 length is 15 residues. The complete variable domain, with remaining parts taken from reference TRBV7-2 and TRBJ2-3, reads GAGVSQSPSNKVTEKGKDVELRCDPISGHTALYWYRQSLGQGLEFLIYFQGNSAPDKSGLPSDRFSAERTGGSVSTLTIQRTQQEDSAVYLCASSSTGLAGDTQYFGPGTRLTVL.

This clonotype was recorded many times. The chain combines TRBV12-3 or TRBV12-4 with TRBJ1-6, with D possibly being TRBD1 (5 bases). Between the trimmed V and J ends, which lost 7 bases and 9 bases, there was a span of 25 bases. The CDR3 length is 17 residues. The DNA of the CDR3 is TGTGCCAGCACCCCAAGCTACGCAGGGACCAGCGTTTCACCCCTCCACTTT. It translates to CASTPSYAGTSVSPLHF.

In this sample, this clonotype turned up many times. The CDR3 here is CASSAVGSYNEQFF. In DNA form, the CDR3 reads TGTGCCAGCAGCGCGGTGGGGTCCTACAATGAGCAGTTCTTC. The chain employs TRBV2 and TRBJ2-1; D unresolved. The CDR3 loop spans 14 amino acids. Looked up from germline, CDR1 is SNHLY and CDR2 is FYNNEI. Deletions cut 6 bases from V and 1 base from J, with 10 bases between. The complete variable domain, with remaining parts taken from reference TRBV2 and TRBJ2-1, reads EPEVTQTPSHQVTQMGQEVILRCVPISNHLYFYWYRQILGQKVEFLVSFYNNEISEKSEIFDDQFSVERPDGSNFTLKIRSTKLEDSAMYFCASSAVGSYNEQFFGPGTRLTVL.

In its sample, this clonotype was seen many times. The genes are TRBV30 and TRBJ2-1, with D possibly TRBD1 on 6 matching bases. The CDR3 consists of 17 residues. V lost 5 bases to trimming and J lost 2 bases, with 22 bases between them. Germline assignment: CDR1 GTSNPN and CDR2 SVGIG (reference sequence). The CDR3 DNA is TGTGCCTGGCGTGGAAGACCGGGACACCCTGCCTACAATGAGCAGTTCTTC. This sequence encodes CAWRGRPGHPAYNEQFF.

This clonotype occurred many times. CDR3 protein: CAWSRDSSNQPQHF. DNA for the CDR3: TGTGCCTGGAGTAGAGACAGTAGCAATCAGCCCCAGCATTTT. V gene TRBV30 combines with J gene TRBJ1-5, with a possible D match to TRBD1 (5 bases). The CDR3 consists of 14 residues. Deletions cut 2 bases from V and 0 bases from J, with 8 bases between. Looked up from germline, CDR1 is GTSNPN and CDR2 is SVGIG (reference sequence). Supplemented by reference TRBV30 and TRBJ1-5, the full variable domain reads SQTIHQWPATLVQPVGSPLSLECTVEGTSNPNLYWYRQAAGRGLQLLFYSVGIGQISSEVPQNLSASRPQDRQFILSSKKLLLSDSGFYLCAWSRDSSNQPQHFGDGTRLSIL.

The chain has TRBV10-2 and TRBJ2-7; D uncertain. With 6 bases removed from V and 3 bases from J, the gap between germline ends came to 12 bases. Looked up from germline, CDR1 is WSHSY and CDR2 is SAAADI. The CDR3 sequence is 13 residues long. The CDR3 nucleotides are TGCGCCAGCAGCGACCCCGACAACTACGAGCAGTACTTC. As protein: CASSDPDNYEQYF.

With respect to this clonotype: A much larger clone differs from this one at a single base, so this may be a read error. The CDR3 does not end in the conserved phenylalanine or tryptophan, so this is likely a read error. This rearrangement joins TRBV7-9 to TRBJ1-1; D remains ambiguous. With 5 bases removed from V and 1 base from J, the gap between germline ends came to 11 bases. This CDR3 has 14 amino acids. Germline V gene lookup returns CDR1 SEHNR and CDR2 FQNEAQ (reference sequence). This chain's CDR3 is CASSQSRTNTEAFL. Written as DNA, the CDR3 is TGTGCCAGCAGCCAGTCCAGGACGAACACTGAAGCTTTCCTT.

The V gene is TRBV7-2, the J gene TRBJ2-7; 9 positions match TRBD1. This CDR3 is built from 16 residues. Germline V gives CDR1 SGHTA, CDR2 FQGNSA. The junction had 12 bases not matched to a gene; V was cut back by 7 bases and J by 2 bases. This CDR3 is CASTPTGGKSPYEQYF. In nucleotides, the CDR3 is TGTGCCAGCACCCCAACAGGGGGCAAAAGCCCCTACGAGCAGTACTTC. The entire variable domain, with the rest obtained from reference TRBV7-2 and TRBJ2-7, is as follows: GAGVSQSPSNKVTEKGKDVELRCDPISGHTALYWYRQSLGQGLEFLIYFQGNSAPDKSGLPSDRFSAERTGGSVSTLTIQRTQQEDSAVYLCASTPTGGKSPYEQYFGPGTRLTVT.

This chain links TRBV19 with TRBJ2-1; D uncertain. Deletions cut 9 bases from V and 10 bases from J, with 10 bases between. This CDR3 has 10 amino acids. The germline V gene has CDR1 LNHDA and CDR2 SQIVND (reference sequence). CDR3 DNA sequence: TGTGCCAGGACCCCCCGGGAGCAGTTCTTC. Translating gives CARTPREQFF.

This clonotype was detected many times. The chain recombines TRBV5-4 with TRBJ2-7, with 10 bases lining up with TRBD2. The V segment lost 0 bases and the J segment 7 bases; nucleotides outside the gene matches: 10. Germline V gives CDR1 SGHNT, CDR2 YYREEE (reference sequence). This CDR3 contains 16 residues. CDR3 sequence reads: CASSLGPSGSLNEQYF. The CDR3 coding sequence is TGTGCCAGCAGCTTGGGCCCTAGCGGGAGTTTGAATGAGCAGTACTTC.